This is a list of T cell receptor beta chains from one sample in a study of blood T cell repertoires in COVID-19. This table comes from immunoSEQ multiplex PCR, and its TCRdb copy is limited to in-frame clones, with some not included. The profile shows around 270,000 clones, about 83% of them singletons. Sequencing was done on a sample of peripheral blood. The source is a woman aged 40-49 years who had recovered from COVID-19. CDR3s include the opening cysteine and the closing phenylalanine or tryptophan. D genes are given only for firm matches. The size field is filled for only some rows; it gives once, few, many or a size class.

>TRBV18|TRBJ2-1|TRBD1|NA
CASSPPGTGNEQFF
TGTGCCAGCTCACCACCCGGGACAGGGAATGAGCAGTTCTTC
>TRBV5-5|TRBJ2-5|TRBD2|NA
CASSPPASGGETQYF
TGTGCCAGCAGCCCCCCGGCTAGCGGGGGTGAGACCCAGTACTTC
>TRBV5-1|TRBJ2-5|TRBD2|NA
CASSVFSGTSGEETQYF
TGCGCCAGCAGCGTTTTTTCCGGGACTAGCGGGGAGGAGACCCAGTACTTC
>TRBV6-5|TRBJ1-1|TRBD1|NA
CASSSQGVMNTEAFF
TGTGCCAGCAGTTCGCAGGGGGTGATGAACACTGAAGCTTTCTTT
>TRBV18|TRBJ1-5|NA|NA
CASSTAGQPQHF
TGTGCCAGCTCAACCGCCGGTCAGCCCCAGCATTTT
>TRBV7-2|TRBJ1-1|NA|NA
CASSFGRVTEAFF
TGTGCCAGCAGCTTTGGGAGGGTCACTGAAGCTTTCTTT
>TRBV5-1|TRBJ2-3|NA|NA
CASSTPRFGTDTQYF
TGCGCCAGCAGCACCCCTAGATTCGGAACAGATACGCAGTATTTT
>TRBV7-2|TRBJ1-2|NA|NA
CASSLLRVGGYTF
TGTGCCAGCAGCTTACTCAGGGTCGGCGGCTACACCTTC
>TRBV27|TRBJ2-1|TRBD1|NA
CATTGSSYNEQFF
TGTGCCACGACAGGGAGCTCCTACAATGAGCAGTTCTTC
>TRBV7-6|TRBJ2-5|TRBD2|NA
CASSLERISGGQETQYF
TGTGCCAGCAGCTTAGAACGGATTTCCGGGGGGCAAGAGACCCAGTACTTC
>TRBV27|TRBJ2-7|TRBD2|NA
CASSTSGGAYEQYF
TGTGCCAGCAGTACTAGCGGGGGGGCCTACGAGCAGTACTTC
>TRBV3-1/TRBV3-2|TRBJ2-5|NA|NA
CASSQRHSFQETQYF
TGTGCCAGCAGCCAACGGCACAGTTTCCAAGAGACCCAGTACTTC
>TRBV28|TRBJ1-1|NA|few
CASSLWGSQNTEAFF
TGTGCCAGCAGTTTATGGGGCAGTCAGAACACTGAAGCTTTCTTT
>TRBV6-5|TRBJ2-7|NA|NA
CASSYARGGYEQYF
TGTGCCAGCAGTTACGCAAGGGGAGGCTACGAGCAGTACTTC
>TRBV6-7|TRBJ2-7|NA|NA
CASSYSVTGAYEQYF
TGTGCCAGCAGTTACTCAGTGACAGGTGCCTACGAGCAGTACTTC
>TRBV30|TRBJ1-6|NA|few
CAWSPSRSSYNSPLHF
TGTGCCTGGAGTCCCTCGAGGAGTTCCTATAATTCACCCCTCCACTTT
>TRBV5-1|TRBJ1-1|NA|NA
CASSYRVATEAFF
TGCGCCAGCAGCTACAGGGTTGCCACTGAAGCTTTCTTT
>TRBV5-4|TRBJ2-1|NA|NA
CASRPSSAMHNEQFF
TGTGCCAGCAGACCCTCCAGCGCCATGCACAATGAGCAGTTCTTC
>TRBV12-3/TRBV12-4|TRBJ2-5|NA|NA
CATAQNQETQYF
TGTGCCACCGCGCAAAACCAAGAGACCCAGTACTTC
>TRBV27|TRBJ1-6|NA|NA
CASSSARASPLHF
TGTGCCAGCAGTTCCGCGCGAGCGTCACCCCTCCACTTT
>TRBV5-6|TRBJ1-5|NA|NA
CASSLGQTGELSNQPQHF
TGTGCCAGCAGCTTGGGACAGACGGGAGAGCTAAGCAATCAGCCCCAGCATTTT
>TRBV5-1|TRBJ2-3|TRBD1|NA
CASSKRQGVGTDTQYF
TGCGCCAGCAGCAAGCGACAGGGAGTCGGGACAGATACGCAGTATTTT
>TRBV15|TRBJ1-1|NA|NA
CATSRGQREGAFF
TGTGCCACCAGCAGAGGGCAACGGGAAGGAGCTTTCTTT
>TRBV9|TRBJ2-5|NA|NA
CASSSRQYQETQYF
TGTGCCAGCAGCTCGCGACAGTACCAAGAGACCCAGTACTTC
>TRBV12-3/TRBV12-4|TRBJ2-1|NA|NA
CASSFTSREQFF
TGTGCCAGCAGTTTTACGAGTCGGGAGCAGTTCTTC
>TRBV7-9|TRBJ1-1|NA|NA
CASSLAIGTEAFF
TGTGCCAGCAGCTTAGCGATCGGCACTGAAGCTTTCTTT
>TRBV27|TRBJ1-5|NA|NA
CASSGVGQPQHF
TGTGCCAGCTCGGGGGTGGGTCAGCCCCAGCATTTT
>TRBV5-1|TRBJ2-2|NA|NA
CASSSGLANTGELFF
TGCGCCAGCAGCTCCGGACTCGCGAACACCGGGGAGCTGTTTTTT
>TRBV2|TRBJ2-3|TRBD2|NA
CASSNLGGGAADTQYF
TGTGCCAGCAGTAATCTTGGCGGGGGGGCCGCAGATACGCAGTATTTT
>TRBV4-2|TRBJ1-6|TRBD1|NA
CASSLYTGGNSPLHF
TGTGCCAGCAGCCTATATACAGGGGGAAATTCACCCCTCCACTTT
>TRBV19|TRBJ2-3|NA|NA
CASSMIGDTDTQYF
TGTGCCAGTAGTATGATAGGGGACACAGATACGCAGTATTTT
>TRBV5-5|TRBJ2-2|TRBD2|NA
CASSLAGGIGELFF
TGTGCCAGCAGCCTAGCGGGGGGGATCGGGGAGCTGTTTTTT
>TRBV18|TRBJ2-2|NA|NA
CASSPPRGTGTGELFF
TGTGCCAGCTCACCACCGAGGGGAACAGGGACCGGGGAGCTGTTTTTT
>TRBV5-5|TRBJ2-2|NA|NA
CASSLETGSGELFF
TGTGCCAGCAGTCTGGAGACGGGGTCCGGGGAGCTGTTTTTT
>TRBV11-3|TRBJ1-1|NA|NA
CASSEDTYTEAFF
TGTGCCAGCAGCGAAGACACATACACTGAAGCTTTCTTT
>TRBV11-3|TRBJ1-1|NA|NA
CASSGPGQGSPTEAFF
TGTGCCAGCAGCGGACCGGGCCAAGGGAGCCCCACTGAAGCTTTCTTT
>TRBV12-3/TRBV12-4|TRBJ2-3|NA|NA
CASSLGATDTQYF
TGTGCCAGCAGTTTAGGGGCCACAGATACGCAGTATTTT
>TRBV6-5|TRBJ1-1|NA|NA
CASSYEGVTEAFF
TGTGCCAGCAGTTACGAAGGGGTCACTGAAGCTTTCTTT
>TRBV28|TRBJ2-3|TRBD2|NA
CASSLGAGGTTDTQYF
TGTGCCAGCAGTTTAGGAGCGGGGGGAACCACAGATACGCAGTATTTT
>TRBV27|TRBJ1-4|NA|NA
CASSQGGRGREKLFF
TGTGCCAGCAGCCAAGGGGGACGGGGTAGAGAAAAACTGTTTTTT
>TRBV19|TRBJ1-5|TRBD1|NA
CASSPARDRVNQPQHF
TGTGCCAGTAGTCCCGCTCGGGACAGGGTCAATCAGCCCCAGCATTTT